These 2 T cell receptor beta chains originate from one sample sequenced in a study of blood T cell repertoires in COVID-19. TCRdb keeps only in-frame clones here, not all; method: immunoSEQ multiplex PCR. The table includes roughly 63,000 clones, around 90% detected once. Sequenced sample: peripheral blood. These receptor sequences come from a man between 60 and 75 years old with acute or convalescent COVID-19.

The chain uses TRBV30 and TRBJ2-5; TRBD1 matches 8 bases. The germline gives CDR1 GTSNPN, CDR2 SVGIG (reference sequence). Unmatched junction bases numbered 6, after V lost 4 bases and J lost 5 bases. The CDR3 extends over 13 amino acids. The CDR3 loop is CAWNAGGEETQYF. The DNA for the CDR3 is TGTGCCTGGAACGCAGGGGGCGAGGAGACCCAGTACTTC. The full variable domain, with the rest looked up from reference TRBV30 and TRBJ2-5, is SQTIHQWPATLVQPVGSPLSLECTVEGTSNPNLYWYRQAAGRGLQLLFYSVGIGQISSEVPQNLSASRPQDRQFILSSKKLLLSDSGFYLCAWNAGGEETQYFGPGTRLLVL.

This clone was detected a few times. The chain employs TRBV6-5 and TRBJ2-1, with TRBD2 identical over 8 bases. CDR1 is MNHEY, CDR2 SVGAGI, per germline. This CDR3 contains 14 residues. Trimming cost V 6 bases and J 5 bases; bases outside gene matches: 6. CDR3 bases: TGTGCCAGCAGAAGCACTAGCGGAAACAATGAGCAGTTCTTC. Its translation: CASRSTSGNNEQFF.